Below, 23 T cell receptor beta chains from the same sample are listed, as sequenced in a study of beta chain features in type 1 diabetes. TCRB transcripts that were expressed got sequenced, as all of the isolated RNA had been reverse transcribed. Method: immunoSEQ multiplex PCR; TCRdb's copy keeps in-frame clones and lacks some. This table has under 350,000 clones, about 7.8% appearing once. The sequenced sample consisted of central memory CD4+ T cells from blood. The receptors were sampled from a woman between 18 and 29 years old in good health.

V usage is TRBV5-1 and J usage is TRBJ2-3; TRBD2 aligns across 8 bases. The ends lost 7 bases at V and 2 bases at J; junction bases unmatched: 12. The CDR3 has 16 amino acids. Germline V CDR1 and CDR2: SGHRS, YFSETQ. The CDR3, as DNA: TGCGCCAGCGCCTGGCAAGGCGGGGGGCCCACAGATACGCAGTATTTT. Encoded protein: CASAWQGGGPTDTQYF.

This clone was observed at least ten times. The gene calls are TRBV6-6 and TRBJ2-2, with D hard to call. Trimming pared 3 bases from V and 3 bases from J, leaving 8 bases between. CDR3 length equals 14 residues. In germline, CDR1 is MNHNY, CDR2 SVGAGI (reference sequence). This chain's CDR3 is CASSYRGYTGELFF. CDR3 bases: TGTGCCAGCAGTTATAGAGGTTACACCGGGGAGCTGTTTTTT.

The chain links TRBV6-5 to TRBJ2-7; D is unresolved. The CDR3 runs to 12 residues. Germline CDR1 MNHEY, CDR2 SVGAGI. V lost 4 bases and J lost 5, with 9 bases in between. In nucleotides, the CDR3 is TGTGCCAGCAGTTCCTCCTGGGACGAGCAGTACTTC. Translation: CASSSSWDEQYF.

The CDR3 sequence: CASSLPGGGYGYTF. Here the CDR3 DNA reads TGTGCCAGCAGCTTGCCAGGGGGCGGCTATGGCTACACCTTC. V is TRBV5-4 and J is TRBJ1-2, with TRBD1 identical over 8 bases. The V gene's germline CDR1 is SGHNT and CDR2 YYREEE (reference sequence). This CDR3 region has 14 residues. V was pared by 1 base and J by 4 bases, with 3 bases of the junction left unmatched. The complete variable domain, with remaining parts taken from reference TRBV5-4 and TRBJ1-2, reads ETGVTQSPTHLIKTRGQQVTLRCSSQSGHNTVSWYQQALGQGPQFIFQYYREEENGRGNFPPRFSGLQFPNYSSELNVNALELDDSALYLCASSLPGGGYGYTFGSGTRLTVV.

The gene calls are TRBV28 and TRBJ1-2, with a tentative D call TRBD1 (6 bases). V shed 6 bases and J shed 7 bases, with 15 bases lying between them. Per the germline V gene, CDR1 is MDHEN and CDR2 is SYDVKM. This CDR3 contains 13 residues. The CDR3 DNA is TGTGCCAGCAGAACAGGGCCTGGAGGTGGCTACACCTTC. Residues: CASRTGPGGGYTF.

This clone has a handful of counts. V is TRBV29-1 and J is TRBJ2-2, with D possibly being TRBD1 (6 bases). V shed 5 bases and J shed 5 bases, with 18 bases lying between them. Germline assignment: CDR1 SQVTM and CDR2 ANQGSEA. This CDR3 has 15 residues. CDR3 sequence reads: CSVLSSGALTGELFF. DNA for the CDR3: TGCAGCGTTTTAAGTTCAGGGGCCTTAACCGGGGAGCTGTTTTTT.

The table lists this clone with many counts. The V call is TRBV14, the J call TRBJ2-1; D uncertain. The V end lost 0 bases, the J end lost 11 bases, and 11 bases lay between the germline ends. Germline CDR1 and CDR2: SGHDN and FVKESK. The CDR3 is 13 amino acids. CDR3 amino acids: CASSQDPAGKQFF. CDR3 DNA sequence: TGTGCCAGCAGCCAAGATCCTGCCGGCAAGCAGTTCTTC. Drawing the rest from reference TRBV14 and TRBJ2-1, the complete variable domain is EAGVTQFPSHSVIEKGQTVTLRCDPISGHDNLYWYRRVMGKEIKFLLHFVKESKQDESGMPNNRFLAERTGGTYSTLKVQPAELEDSGVYFCASSQDPAGKQFFGPGTRLTVL.

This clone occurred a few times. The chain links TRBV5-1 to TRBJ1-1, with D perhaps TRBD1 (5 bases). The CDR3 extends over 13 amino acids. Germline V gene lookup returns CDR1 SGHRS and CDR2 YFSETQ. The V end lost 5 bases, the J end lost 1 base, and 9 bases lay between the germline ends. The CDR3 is CASRDSPNTEAFF. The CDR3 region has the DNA TGCGCCAGCAGAGACAGCCCGAACACTGAAGCTTTCTTT.

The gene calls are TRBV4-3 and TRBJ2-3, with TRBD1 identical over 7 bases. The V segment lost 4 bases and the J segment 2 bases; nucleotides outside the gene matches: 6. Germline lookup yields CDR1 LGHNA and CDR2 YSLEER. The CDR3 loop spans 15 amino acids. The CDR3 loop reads CASSRTGTDTDTQYF. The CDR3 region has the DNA TGCGCCAGCAGCCGCACCGGGACAGACACAGATACGCAGTATTTT.

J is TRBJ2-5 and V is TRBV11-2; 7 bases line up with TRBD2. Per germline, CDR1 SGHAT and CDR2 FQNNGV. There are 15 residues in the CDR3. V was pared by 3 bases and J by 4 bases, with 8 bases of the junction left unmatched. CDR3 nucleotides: TGTGCCAGCAGCTTCCCCTCGGGGGGTGCAGAGACCCAGTACTTC. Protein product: CASSFPSGGAETQYF.

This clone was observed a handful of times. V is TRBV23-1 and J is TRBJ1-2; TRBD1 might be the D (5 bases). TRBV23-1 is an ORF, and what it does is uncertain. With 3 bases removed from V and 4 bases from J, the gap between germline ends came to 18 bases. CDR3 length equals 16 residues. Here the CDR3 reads CASSHLSPRGGYGYTF. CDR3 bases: TGCGCCAGCAGTCACCTCTCACCAAGGGGCGGCTATGGCTACACCTTC.

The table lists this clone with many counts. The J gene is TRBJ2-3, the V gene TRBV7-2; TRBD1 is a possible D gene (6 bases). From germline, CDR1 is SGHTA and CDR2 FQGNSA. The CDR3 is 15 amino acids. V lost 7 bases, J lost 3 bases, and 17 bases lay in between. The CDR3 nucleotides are TGTGCCAGCATCTTCTCAGGGGCCAGAACAGATACGCAGTATTTT. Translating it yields CASIFSGARTDTQYF.

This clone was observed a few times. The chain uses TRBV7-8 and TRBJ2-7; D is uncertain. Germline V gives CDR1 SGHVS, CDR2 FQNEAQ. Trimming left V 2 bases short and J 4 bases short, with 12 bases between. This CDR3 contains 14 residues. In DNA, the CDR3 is TGTGCCAGCAGCTTATCACTCTTGGAGTACGAGCAGTACGTC. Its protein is CASSLSLLEYEQYV.

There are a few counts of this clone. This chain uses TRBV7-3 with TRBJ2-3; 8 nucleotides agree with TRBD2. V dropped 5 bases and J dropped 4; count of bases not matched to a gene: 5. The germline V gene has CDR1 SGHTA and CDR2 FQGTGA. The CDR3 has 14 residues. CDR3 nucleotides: TGTGCCAGCAGCCGGCGGGAGGAGGCAGATACGCAGTATTTT. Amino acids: CASSRREEADTQYF. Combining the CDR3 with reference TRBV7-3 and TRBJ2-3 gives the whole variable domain GAGVSQTPSNKVTEKGKYVELRCDPISGHTALYWYRQSLGQGPEFLIYFQGTGAADDSGLPNDRFFAVRPEGSVSTLKIQRTERGDSAVYLCASSRREEADTQYFGPGTRLTVL.

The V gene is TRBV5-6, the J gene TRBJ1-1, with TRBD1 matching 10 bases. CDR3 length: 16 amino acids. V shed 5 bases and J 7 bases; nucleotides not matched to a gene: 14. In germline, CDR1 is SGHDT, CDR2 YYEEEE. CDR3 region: CASRADRDRGPHEAFF. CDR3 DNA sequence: TGTGCCAGCAGGGCCGACCGGGACAGGGGACCCCATGAAGCTTTCTTT.

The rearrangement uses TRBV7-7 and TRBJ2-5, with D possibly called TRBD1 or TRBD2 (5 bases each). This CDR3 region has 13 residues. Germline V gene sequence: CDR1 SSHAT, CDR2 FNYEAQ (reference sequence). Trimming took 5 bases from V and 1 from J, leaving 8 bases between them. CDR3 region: CASSRGIQETQYF. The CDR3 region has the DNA TGTGCCAGCAGCCGGGGCATCCAAGAGACCCAGTACTTC.

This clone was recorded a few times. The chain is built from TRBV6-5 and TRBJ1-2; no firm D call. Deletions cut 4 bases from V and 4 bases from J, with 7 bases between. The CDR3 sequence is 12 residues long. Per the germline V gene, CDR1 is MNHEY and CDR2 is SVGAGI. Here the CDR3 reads CASSFQSYGYTF. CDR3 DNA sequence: TGTGCCAGCAGTTTTCAGAGCTATGGCTACACCTTC.

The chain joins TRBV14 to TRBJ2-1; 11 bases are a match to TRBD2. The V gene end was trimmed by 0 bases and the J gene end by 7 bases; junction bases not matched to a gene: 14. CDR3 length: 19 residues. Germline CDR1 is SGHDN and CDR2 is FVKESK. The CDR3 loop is CASSQDVPRTSGGRNEQFF. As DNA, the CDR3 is TGTGCCAGCAGCCAAGATGTCCCGCGCACTAGCGGGGGTAGAAATGAGCAGTTCTTC. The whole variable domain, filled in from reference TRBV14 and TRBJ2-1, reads EAGVTQFPSHSVIEKGQTVTLRCDPISGHDNLYWYRRVMGKEIKFLLHFVKESKQDESGMPNNRFLAERTGGTYSTLKVQPAELEDSGVYFCASSQDVPRTSGGRNEQFFGPGTRLTVL.

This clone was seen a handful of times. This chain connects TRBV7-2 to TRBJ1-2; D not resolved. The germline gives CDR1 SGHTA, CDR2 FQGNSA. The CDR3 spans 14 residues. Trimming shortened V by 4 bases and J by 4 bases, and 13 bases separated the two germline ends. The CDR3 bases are TGTGCCAGCAGCTCCCCCACGTGGTCCTATGGCTACACCTTC. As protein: CASSSPTWSYGYTF.

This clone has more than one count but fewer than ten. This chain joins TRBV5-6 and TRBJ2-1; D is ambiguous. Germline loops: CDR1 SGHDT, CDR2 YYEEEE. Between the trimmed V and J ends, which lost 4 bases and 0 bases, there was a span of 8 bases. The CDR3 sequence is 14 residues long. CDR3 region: CASSLSGSYNEQFF. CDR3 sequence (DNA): TGTGCCAGCAGCCTTTCCGGCTCCTACAATGAGCAGTTCTTC.

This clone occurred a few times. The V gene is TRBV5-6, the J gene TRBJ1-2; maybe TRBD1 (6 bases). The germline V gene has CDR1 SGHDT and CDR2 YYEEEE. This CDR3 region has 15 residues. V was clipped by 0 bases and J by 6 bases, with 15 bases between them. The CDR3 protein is CASSLVSQGLHGYTF. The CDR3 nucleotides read TGTGCCAGCAGCTTGGTATCTCAGGGGCTCCATGGCTACACCTTC.

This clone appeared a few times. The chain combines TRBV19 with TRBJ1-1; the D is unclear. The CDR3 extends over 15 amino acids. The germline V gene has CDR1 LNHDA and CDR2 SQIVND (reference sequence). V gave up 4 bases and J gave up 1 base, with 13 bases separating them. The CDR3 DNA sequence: TGTGCCAGTAGTACAGGCGGCAATTGGAACACTGAAGCTTTCTTT. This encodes CASSTGGNWNTEAFF.

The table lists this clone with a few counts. CDR3 DNA sequence: TGTGCCAGCAGCTTGTCGCCAGGGGGCACAGATACGCAGTATTTT. Translated: CASSLSPGGTDTQYF. The V call is TRBV5-4, the J call TRBJ2-3; weak D call: TRBD1 (6 bases). This CDR3 has 15 residues. CDR1 SGHNT and CDR2 YYREEE come from the germline V gene (reference sequence). Deletions cut 1 base from V and 1 base from J, with 10 bases between.